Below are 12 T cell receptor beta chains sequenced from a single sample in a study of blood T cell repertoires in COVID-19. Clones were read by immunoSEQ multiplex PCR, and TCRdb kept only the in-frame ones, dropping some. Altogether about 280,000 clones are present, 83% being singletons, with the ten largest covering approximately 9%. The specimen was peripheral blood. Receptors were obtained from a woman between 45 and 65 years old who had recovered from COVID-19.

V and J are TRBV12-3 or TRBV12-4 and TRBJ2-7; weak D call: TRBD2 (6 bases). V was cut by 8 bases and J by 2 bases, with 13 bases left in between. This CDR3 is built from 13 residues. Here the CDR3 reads CASCSGITYEQYF. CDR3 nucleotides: TGTGCCAGCTGTAGCGGAATTACCTACGAGCAGTACTTC.

The CDR3 DNA sequence: TGTGCCAGCAGCTTAGGGGGGGGCAGGGTAGGCCACGAGCAGTACTTC. Residues: CASSLGGGRVGHEQYF. The J gene is TRBJ2-7, the V gene TRBV7-8; a weak D match, TRBD2 (7 bases). Germline V gene sequence: CDR1 SGHVS, CDR2 FQNEAQ. The CDR3 runs to 16 residues. Trimming removed 1 base at V and 5 bases at J, with 18 bases between.

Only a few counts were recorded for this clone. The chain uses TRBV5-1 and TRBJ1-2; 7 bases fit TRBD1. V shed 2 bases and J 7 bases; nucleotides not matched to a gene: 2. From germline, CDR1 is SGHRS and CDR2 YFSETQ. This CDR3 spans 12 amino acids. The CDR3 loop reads CASSLQGSGYTF. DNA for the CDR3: TGCGCCAGCAGCTTACAGGGGTCTGGCTACACCTTC.

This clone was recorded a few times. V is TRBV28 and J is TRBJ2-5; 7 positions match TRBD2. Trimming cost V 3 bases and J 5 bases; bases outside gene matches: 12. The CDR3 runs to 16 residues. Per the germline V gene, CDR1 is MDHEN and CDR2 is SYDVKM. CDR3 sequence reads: CASSFRGRGLKETQYF. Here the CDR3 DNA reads TGTGCCAGCAGTTTCCGGGGGAGGGGACTGAAGGAGACCCAGTACTTC.

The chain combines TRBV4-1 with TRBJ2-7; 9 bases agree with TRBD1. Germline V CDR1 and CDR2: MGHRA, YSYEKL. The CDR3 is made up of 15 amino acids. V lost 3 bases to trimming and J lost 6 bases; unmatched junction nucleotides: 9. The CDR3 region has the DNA TGCGCCAGCAGCCAGGGGTGGGACAGGGCGGTCGAGCAGTACTTC. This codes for CASSQGWDRAVEQYF.

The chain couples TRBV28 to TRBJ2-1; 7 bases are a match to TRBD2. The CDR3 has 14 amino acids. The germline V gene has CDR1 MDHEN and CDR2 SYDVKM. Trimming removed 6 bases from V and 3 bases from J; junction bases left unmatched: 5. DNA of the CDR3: TGTGCCAGCAGGAGCGGGACCATCTACAATGAGCAGTTCTTC. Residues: CASRSGTIYNEQFF.

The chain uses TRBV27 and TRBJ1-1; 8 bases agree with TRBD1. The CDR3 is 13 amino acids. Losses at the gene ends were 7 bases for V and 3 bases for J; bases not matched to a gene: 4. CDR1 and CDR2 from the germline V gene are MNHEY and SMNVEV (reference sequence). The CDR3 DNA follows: TGTGCCAGCACCCCGACAGGGGACACTGAAGCTTTCTTT. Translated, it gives CASTPTGDTEAFF.

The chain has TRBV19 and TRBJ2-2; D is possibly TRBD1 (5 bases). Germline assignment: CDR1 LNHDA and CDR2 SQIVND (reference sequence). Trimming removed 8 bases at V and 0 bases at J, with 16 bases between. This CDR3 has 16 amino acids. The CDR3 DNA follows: TGTGCCAGTGGGGTTGACACAGGTACGAACACCGGGGAGCTGTTTTTT. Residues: CASGVDTGTNTGELFF.

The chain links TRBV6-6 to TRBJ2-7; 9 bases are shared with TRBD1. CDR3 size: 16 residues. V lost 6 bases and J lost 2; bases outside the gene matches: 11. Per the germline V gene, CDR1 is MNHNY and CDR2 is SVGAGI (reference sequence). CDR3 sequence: CASRRPGTGFAYEQYF. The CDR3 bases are TGTGCCAGCAGACGCCCCGGGACAGGGTTTGCCTACGAGCAGTACTTC.

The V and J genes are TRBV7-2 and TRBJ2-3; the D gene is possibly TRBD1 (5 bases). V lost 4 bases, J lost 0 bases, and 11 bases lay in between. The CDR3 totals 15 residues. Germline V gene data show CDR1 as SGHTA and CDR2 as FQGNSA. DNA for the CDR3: TGTGCCAGCAGCTCCCGACAGCCTAGCACAGATACGCAGTATTTT. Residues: CASSSRQPSTDTQYF.

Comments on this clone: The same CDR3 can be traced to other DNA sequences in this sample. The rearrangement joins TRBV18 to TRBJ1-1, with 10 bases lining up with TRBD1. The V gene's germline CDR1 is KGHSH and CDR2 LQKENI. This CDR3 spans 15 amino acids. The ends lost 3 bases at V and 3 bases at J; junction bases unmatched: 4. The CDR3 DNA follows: TGTGCCAGCTCACCGCGACAGGGGGCTGACACTGAAGCTTTCTTT. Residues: CASSPRQGADTEAFF. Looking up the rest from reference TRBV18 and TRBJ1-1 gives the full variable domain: NAGVMQNPRHLVRRRGQEARLRCSPMKGHSHVYWYRQLPEEGLKFMVYLQKENIIDESGMPKERFSAEFPKEGPSILRIQQVVRGDSAAYFCASSPRQGADTEAFFGQGTRLTVV.

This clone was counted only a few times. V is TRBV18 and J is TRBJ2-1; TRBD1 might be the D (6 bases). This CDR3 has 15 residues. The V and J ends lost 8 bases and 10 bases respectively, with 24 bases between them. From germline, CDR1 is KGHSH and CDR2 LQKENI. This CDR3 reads CASQSDRTLLGEQFF. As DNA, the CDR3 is TGTGCCAGCCAGTCAGACAGGACTCTTCTCGGGGAGCAGTTCTTC.